These 21 T cell receptor beta chains came from one sample sequenced in a study of CD8+ T cells in alopecia areata (dated by TCRdb to 2016 to 2019). In the paper's terms, the time point label means: 20 to 30 weeks on oral tofacitinib. Read against the paper, the sample's treatment or condition label means: oral pan-JAK inhibitor, 5-10 mg twice daily. The receptor library was made with the immunoSEQ multiplex PCR assay. RNA was extracted from all samples and reverse transcribed into cDNA as template for TCR sequencing. Here the immuneACCESS table is served through TCRdb, limited to in-frame sequences with V and J called. Missing clones are a known gap in these copies; in checked studies unresolved V genes cover under half, and the rest lacks a known reason. This sample is represented by about 100,000 clones; roughly 46% of them were singletons. The top ten clones comprise around 20% of the sample.

The material sequenced was CD8+ T cells sorted from blood, taken at week 24, from a patient treated with tofacitinib. The receptors shown here come from a human donor with alopecia areata.

This clone showed up just a few times. The V gene is TRBV5-1, the J gene TRBJ2-7, with D possibly being TRBD2 (5 bases). The V end lost 5 bases, the J end lost 0 bases, and 18 bases lay between the germline ends. Germline V gives CDR1 SGHRS, CDR2 YFSETQ. The CDR3 covers 16 residues. The CDR3 region is CASRSGYGGISYEQYF. DNA of the CDR3: TGCGCCAGCAGGTCCGGGTATGGAGGTATCTCCTACGAGCAGTACTTC.

This chain connects TRBV6-6 to TRBJ2-7; maybe TRBD2 (5 bases). CDR3 length: 12 residues. CDR1 and CDR2 (germline): MNHNY, SVGAGI (reference sequence). Trimming pared 3 bases from V and 7 bases from J, leaving 10 bases between. The CDR3 is CASSYGLGEQYF. The CDR3, as DNA: TGTGCCAGCAGTTATGGACTTGGGGAGCAGTACTTC.

This chain uses TRBV9 with TRBJ1-2; no definite D call. This CDR3 has 15 residues. Germline loops: CDR1 SGDLS, CDR2 YYNGEE. V lost 6 bases, J lost 7 bases, and 22 bases lay in between. The DNA of the CDR3 is TGTGCCAGCACCGCCGCGGGGTTCCCGGCGGGTGGCTACACCTTC. It encodes CASTAAGFPAGGYTF.

V gene TRBV7-9 combines with J gene TRBJ1-2; D ambiguous. Germline V lookup: CDR1 SEHNR, CDR2 FQNEAQ (reference sequence). Trimming removed 1 base from V and 4 bases from J, with 7 bases in between. CDR3 length: 13 amino acids. DNA of the CDR3: TGTGCCAGCAGCTTAGTGGGCGTCTATGGCTACACCTTC. The encoded protein is CASSLVGVYGYTF.

This chain connects TRBV29-1 to TRBJ2-1; 10 nucleotides line up with TRBD2. Germline CDR1 is SQVTM and CDR2 is ANQGSEA. After removal of 8 bases from V and 11 bases from J, the junction contained 6 bases not matched to a gene. The CDR3 spans 11 residues. The CDR3, as DNA: TGCAGCTCCGGACTAGCGGTAAAGCAGTTCTTC. It encodes CSSGLAVKQFF.

This clone was counted between two and nine times. The J gene is TRBJ2-6, the V gene TRBV7-2; D not resolved. Trimming cost V 5 bases and J 0 bases, with 8 bases left between them. The CDR3 loop spans 15 amino acids. The V gene's germline CDR1 is SGHTA and CDR2 FQGNSA. The DNA of the CDR3 is TGTGCCAGCAGCCCCTTGCTCTCTGGGGCCAACGTCCTGACTTTC. This encodes CASSPLLSGANVLTF. The entire variable domain, with the rest obtained from reference TRBV7-2 and TRBJ2-6, is as follows: GAGVSQSPSNKVTEKGKDVELRCDPISGHTALYWYRQSLGQGLEFLIYFQGNSAPDKSGLPSDRFSAERTGGSVSTLTIQRTQQEDSAVYLCASSPLLSGANVLTFGAGSRLTVL.

This clone was seen a handful of times. This chain links TRBV30 with TRBJ1-1; D unresolved. V lost 0 bases to trimming and J lost 1 base, with 6 bases between them. Germline CDR1 is GTSNPN and CDR2 is SVGIG (reference sequence). CDR3 length equals 13 residues. The CDR3 loop is CAWSVLGNTEAFF. DNA for the CDR3: TGTGCCTGGAGTGTACTCGGGAACACTGAAGCTTTCTTT.

The V and J genes are TRBV7-9 and TRBJ2-5, with TRBD1 identical over 7 bases. Per the germline V gene, CDR1 is SEHNR and CDR2 is FQNEAQ (reference sequence). Trimming cost V 6 bases and J 0 bases; bases outside gene matches: 10. The CDR3 consists of 16 residues. The CDR3 sequence is CASSWGTEVYQETQYF. Here the CDR3 DNA reads TGTGCCAGCAGTTGGGGGACAGAGGTGTACCAAGAGACCCAGTACTTC.

This chain connects TRBV9 to TRBJ2-1; 7 nucleotides agree with TRBD2. The ends lost 3 bases at V and 5 bases at J; junction bases unmatched: 17. The CDR3 totals 18 residues. Germline loops: CDR1 SGDLS, CDR2 YYNGEE. The CDR3: CASSGPWELPGGNNEQFF. As DNA, the CDR3 is TGTGCCAGCAGCGGCCCTTGGGAGCTCCCCGGGGGGAACAATGAGCAGTTCTTC.

This clone was seen a few times. At one of its ends the junction is not consistent with the germline gene, which may arise from a read error. The chain has TRBV11-2 and TRBJ1-2; no definite D call. The CDR3 sequence is 10 residues long. Germline lookup yields CDR1 SGHAT and CDR2 FQNNGV. The CDR3 reads CASSLSTASF. The DNA of the CDR3 is TGTGCCAGCAGCTTAAGTACAGCTTCCTTC.

This clone has just a few counts. This chain joins TRBV2 and TRBJ2-4; weak D call: TRBD2 (5 bases). Germline-derived CDR1 and CDR2 are SNHLY and FYNNEI. V was clipped by 3 bases and J by 9 bases, with 18 bases between them. This CDR3 is 15 amino acids long. The CDR3 here is CASSDPSGPRLIQYF. The CDR3 bases are TGTGCCAGCAGTGATCCCAGCGGACCCAGGCTCATTCAGTACTTC.

This clone was observed many times. This chain links TRBV6-1 with TRBJ2-7; the D is unclear. Deletions cut 3 bases from V and 4 bases from J, with 7 bases between. Germline loops: CDR1 MNHNS, CDR2 SASEGT. CDR3 length equals 12 residues. This CDR3 is CASSDLPYEQYF. Written as DNA, the CDR3 is TGTGCCAGCAGTGACTTGCCTTACGAGCAGTACTTC.

This clone has more than one count but fewer than ten. The gene calls are TRBV29-1 and TRBJ2-7; D may correspond to TRBD1 or TRBD2 (5 bases each). The CDR3 has 12 amino acids. V shed 7 bases and J shed 1 base, with 11 bases lying between them. Per germline, CDR1 SQVTM and CDR2 ANQGSEA. As DNA, the CDR3 is TGCAGCGCGGTGGGGGAGTCCTACGAGCAGTACTTC. Amino acid sequence: CSAVGESYEQYF.

This rearrangement joins TRBV4-3 to TRBJ2-2; D gene uncertain. The V gene lost 0 bases and the J gene lost 8 bases, with 7 bases spanning the gap. CDR3 length: 13 amino acids. Germline CDR1 reads LGHNA; CDR2 reads YSLEER. The CDR3 region is CASSQEVGGELFF. CDR3 nucleotide sequence: TGCGCCAGCAGCCAAGAAGTTGGAGGGGAGCTGTTTTTT.

The chain joins TRBV9 to TRBJ2-2; the D is unclear. The CDR3 extends over 12 amino acids. Trimming pared 4 bases from V and 6 bases from J, leaving 7 bases between. The germline V gene has CDR1 SGDLS and CDR2 YYNGEE. The CDR3 sequence: CASSSVPGELFF. DNA of the CDR3: TGTGCCAGCAGCTCCGTTCCCGGGGAGCTGTTTTTT.

Written as DNA, the CDR3 is TGCGCCACCAGGGGTGGAGAGACCCAGTACTTC. It codes for CATRGGETQYF. The chain links TRBV4-1 to TRBJ2-5; D possibly corresponds to TRBD1 (6 bases). The germline V gene encodes CDR1 MGHRA and CDR2 YSYEKL. V lost 10 bases and J lost 4, with 10 bases in between. CDR3 length: 11 residues.

The V call is TRBV5-1, the J call TRBJ1-2; 9 nucleotides line up with TRBD1. The CDR3 is 16 residues long. The V gene's germline CDR1 is SGHRS and CDR2 YFSETQ. Trimming took 3 bases from V and 3 from J; bases not matched to a gene: 9. The CDR3: CASSWLGQGLDYGYTF. CDR3 bases: TGCGCCAGCAGCTGGCTTGGACAGGGGCTTGACTATGGCTACACCTTC.

This clone came up a few times. The chain carries TRBV27 and TRBJ2-5; 10 nucleotides line up with TRBD1. The CDR3 consists of 13 residues. V was clipped by 6 bases and J by 5 bases; unmatched bases: 3. Germline CDR1 MNHEY, CDR2 SMNVEV (reference sequence). CDR3 DNA: TGTGCCAGCAGGACAGGGGGCGGGGAGACCCAGTACTTC. Its protein is CASRTGGGETQYF.

This clone was seen a few times. The chain couples TRBV11-2 to TRBJ2-7, with unresolved D. The V and J ends lost 2 bases and 4 bases respectively, with 9 bases between them. CDR1 is SGHAT, CDR2 FQNNGV, per germline. CDR3 length equals 13 residues. The CDR3 DNA reads TGTGCCAGCAGCTTACCCCCGGTGTACGAGCAGTACTTC. Amino acids: CASSLPPVYEQYF.

This chain's CDR3 is CASSGTTYNEQFF. For the CDR3, the DNA is TGTGCCAGCTCGGGGACTACCTACAATGAGCAGTTCTTC. This chain uses TRBV6-5 with TRBJ2-1; the match to TRBD2 covers 7 bases. This CDR3 spans 13 amino acids. V gave up 8 bases and J gave up 2 bases; unmatched junction bases: 3. Germline V gene lookup returns CDR1 MNHEY and CDR2 SVGAGI.

The chain links TRBV7-9 to TRBJ2-7; possibly TRBD1 for D (6 bases). V gave up 1 base and J gave up 2 bases, with 9 bases separating them. Per germline, CDR1 SEHNR and CDR2 FQNEAQ (reference sequence). The CDR3 has 14 residues. The CDR3 spells CASSLGGGPYEQYF. DNA of the CDR3: TGTGCCAGCAGCTTAGGTGGGGGCCCCTACGAGCAGTACTTC. Full variable domain (missing parts from reference TRBV7-9 and TRBJ2-7): DTGVSQNPRHKITKRGQNVTFRCDPISEHNRLYWYRQTLGQGPEFLTYFQNEAQLEKSRLLSDRFSAERPKGSFSTLEIQRTEQGDSAMYLCASSLGGGPYEQYFGPGTRLTVT.